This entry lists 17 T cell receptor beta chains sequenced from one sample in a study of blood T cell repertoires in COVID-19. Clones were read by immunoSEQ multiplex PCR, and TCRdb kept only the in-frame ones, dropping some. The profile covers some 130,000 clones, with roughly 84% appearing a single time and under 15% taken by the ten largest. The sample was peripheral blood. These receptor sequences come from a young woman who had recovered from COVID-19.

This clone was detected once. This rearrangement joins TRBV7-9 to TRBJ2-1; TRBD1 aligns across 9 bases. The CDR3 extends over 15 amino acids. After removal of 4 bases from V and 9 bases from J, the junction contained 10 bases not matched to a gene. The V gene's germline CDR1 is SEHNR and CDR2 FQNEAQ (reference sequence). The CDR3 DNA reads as TGTGCCAGCAGCTCCGGGACAGGGAAGGTTGGTGAGCAGTTCTTC. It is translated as CASSSGTGKVGEQFF.

The CDR3 spells CSASPAGLVPISYNEQFF. In nucleotides, the CDR3 is TGCAGTGCTAGTCCGGCGGGGTTAGTTCCGATCTCCTACAATGAGCAGTTCTTC. This chain uses TRBV20-1 with TRBJ2-1; tentatively, D is TRBD2 (6 bases). This CDR3 has 18 amino acids. Germline V CDR1 and CDR2: DFQATT, SNEGSKA (reference sequence). V was clipped by 3 bases and J by 0 bases, with 21 bases between them.

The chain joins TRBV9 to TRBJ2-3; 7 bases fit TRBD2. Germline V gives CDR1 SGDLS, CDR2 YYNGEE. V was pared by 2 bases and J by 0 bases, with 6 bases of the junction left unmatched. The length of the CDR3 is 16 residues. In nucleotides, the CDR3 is TGTGCCAGCAGCGTCGATGAAGCGGGGAGCACAGATACGCAGTATTTT. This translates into CASSVDEAGSTDTQYF.

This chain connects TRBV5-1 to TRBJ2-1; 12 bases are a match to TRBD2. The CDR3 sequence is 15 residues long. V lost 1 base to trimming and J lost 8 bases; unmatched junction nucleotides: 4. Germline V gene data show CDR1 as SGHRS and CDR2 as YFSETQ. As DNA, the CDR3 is TGCGCCAGCAGCTTGCTAGCGGGAGGGCAGTATGAGCAGTTCTTC. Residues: CASSLLAGGQYEQFF.

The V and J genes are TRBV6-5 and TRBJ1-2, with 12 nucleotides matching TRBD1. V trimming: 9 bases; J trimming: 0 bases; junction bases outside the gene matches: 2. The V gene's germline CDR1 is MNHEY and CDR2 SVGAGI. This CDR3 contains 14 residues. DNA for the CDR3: TGTGCCAGTGGGACAGGGGGCCCTAACTATGGCTACACCTTC. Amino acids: CASGTGGPNYGYTF.

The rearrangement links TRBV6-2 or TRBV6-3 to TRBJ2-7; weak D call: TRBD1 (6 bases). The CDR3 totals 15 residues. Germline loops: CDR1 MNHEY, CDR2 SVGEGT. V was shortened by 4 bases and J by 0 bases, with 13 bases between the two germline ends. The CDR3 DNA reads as TGTGCCAGCAGTTGGCGACAGGTAGTCTCCTACGAGCAGTACTTC. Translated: CASSWRQVVSYEQYF.

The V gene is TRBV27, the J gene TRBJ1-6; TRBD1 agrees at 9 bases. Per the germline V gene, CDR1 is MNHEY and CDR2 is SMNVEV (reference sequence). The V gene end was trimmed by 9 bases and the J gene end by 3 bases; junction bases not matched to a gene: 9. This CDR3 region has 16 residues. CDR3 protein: CASTRGTGLYNSPLHF. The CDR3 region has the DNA TGTGCCAGTACTAGAGGGACAGGGCTCTATAATTCACCCCTCCACTTT.

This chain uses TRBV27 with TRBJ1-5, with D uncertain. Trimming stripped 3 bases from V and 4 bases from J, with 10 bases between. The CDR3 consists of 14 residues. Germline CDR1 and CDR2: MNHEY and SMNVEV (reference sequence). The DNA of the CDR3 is TGTGCCAGCAGTTTCAGGCATGGAAATCAGCCCCAGCATTTT. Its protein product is CASSFRHGNQPQHF.

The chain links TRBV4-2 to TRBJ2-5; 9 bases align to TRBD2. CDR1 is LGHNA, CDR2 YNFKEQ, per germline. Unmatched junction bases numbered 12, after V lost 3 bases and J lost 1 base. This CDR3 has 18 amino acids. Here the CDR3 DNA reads TGTGCCAGCAGCCAGGGGCCCGGGAGCGGGGGGTCCCAAGAGACCCAGTACTTC. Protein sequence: CASSQGPGSGGSQETQYF.

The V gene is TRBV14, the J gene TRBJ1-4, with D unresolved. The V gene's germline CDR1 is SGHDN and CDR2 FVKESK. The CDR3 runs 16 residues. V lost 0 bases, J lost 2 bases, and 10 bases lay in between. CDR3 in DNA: TGTGCCAGCAGCCAAGACTACTCACCCACTAATGAAAAACTGTTTTTT. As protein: CASSQDYSPTNEKLFF.

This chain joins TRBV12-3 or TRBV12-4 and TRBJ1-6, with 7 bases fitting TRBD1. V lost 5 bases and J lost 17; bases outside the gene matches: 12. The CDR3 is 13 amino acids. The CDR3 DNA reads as TGTGCCAGCAGTCCACTTCGACAGGGCGAGGTCCACTTT. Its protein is CASSPLRQGEVHF.

The CDR3 coding sequence is TGTGCCAGCAGCTTGCAGGGGGCGGCCACTGAAGCTTTCTTT. Translated: CASSLQGAATEAFF. The V and J genes are TRBV5-4 and TRBJ1-1; TRBD1 agrees at 8 bases. The V and J ends lost 1 base and 4 bases, in that order; junction bases with no gene match: 3. Germline CDR1 is SGHNT and CDR2 is YYREEE (reference sequence). The CDR3 contains 14 residues.

CDR3 DNA: TGTGCCACCAGTGACAGCGAGGAGGGCAATGAAAAACTGTTTTTT. Encoded protein: CATSDSEEGNEKLFF. The gene calls are TRBV24-1 and TRBJ1-4; no reliable D call. The V and J ends lost 4 bases and 5 bases respectively, with 13 bases between them. Germline loops: CDR1 KGHDR, CDR2 SFDVKD. The length of the CDR3 is 15 residues.

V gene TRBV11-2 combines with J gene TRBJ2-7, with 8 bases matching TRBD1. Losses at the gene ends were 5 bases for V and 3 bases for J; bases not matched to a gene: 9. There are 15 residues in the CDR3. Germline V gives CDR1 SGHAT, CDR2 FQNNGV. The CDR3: CASSPSPTGVYEQYF. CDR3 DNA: TGTGCCAGCAGCCCAAGCCCGACAGGGGTCTACGAGCAGTACTTC.

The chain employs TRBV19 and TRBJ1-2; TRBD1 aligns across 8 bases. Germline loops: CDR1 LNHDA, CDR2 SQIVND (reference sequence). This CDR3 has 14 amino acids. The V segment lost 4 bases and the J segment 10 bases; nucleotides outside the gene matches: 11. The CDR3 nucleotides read TGTGCCAGTAGTACACGGACAGGGATTCTTGACTACACCTTC. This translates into CASSTRTGILDYTF.

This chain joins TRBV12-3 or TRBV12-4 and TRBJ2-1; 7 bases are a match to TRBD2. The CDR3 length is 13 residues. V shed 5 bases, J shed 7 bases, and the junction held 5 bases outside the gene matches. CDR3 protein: CASSPGLVNEQFF. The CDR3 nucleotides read TGTGCCAGCAGTCCAGGACTAGTAAATGAGCAGTTCTTC.

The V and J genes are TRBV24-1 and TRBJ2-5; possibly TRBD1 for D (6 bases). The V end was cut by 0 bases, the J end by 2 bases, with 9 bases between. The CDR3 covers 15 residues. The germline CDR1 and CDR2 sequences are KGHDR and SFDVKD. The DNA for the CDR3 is TGTGCCACCAGTGATTTGAAAGGGGGACAAGAGACCCAGTACTTC. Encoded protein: CATSDLKGGQETQYF.